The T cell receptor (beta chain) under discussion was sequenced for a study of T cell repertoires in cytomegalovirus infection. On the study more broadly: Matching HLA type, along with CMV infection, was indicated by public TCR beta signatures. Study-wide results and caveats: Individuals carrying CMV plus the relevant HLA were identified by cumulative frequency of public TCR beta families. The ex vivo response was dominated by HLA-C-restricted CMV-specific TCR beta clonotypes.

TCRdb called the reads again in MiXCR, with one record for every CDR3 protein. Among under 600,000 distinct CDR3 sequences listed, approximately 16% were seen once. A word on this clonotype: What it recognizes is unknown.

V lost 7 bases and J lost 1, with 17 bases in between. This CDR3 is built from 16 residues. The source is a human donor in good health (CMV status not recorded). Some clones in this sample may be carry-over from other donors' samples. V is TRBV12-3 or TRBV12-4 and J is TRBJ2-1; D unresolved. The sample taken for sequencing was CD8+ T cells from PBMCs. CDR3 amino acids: CASTIESLSSYNEQFF. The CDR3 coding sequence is TGTGCCAGCACTATTGAGAGTTTAAGTTCCTACAATGAGCAGTTCTTC.